This is a list of T cell receptor beta chains from one sample in a study of T cells in Graves' hyperthyroidism and ophthalmopathy. MiXCR, applied by TCRdb to the multiplex PCR reads, yields one record per CDR3 protein. The table shows roughly 360,000 distinct CDR3 sequences, with roughly 14% occurring only once. Sequenced material: blood. Every receptor here comes from a man aged 25 to 40 with Graves' hyperthyroidism that later progressed to Graves' ophthalmopathy. The CDR3 runs from the conserved cysteine through the conserved F or W. D genes are given only for firm matches. Only some rows state a clone size, as once, few, many or a class for expanded clones.

TRBV20-1	many	TRBJ2-1	TRBD2	TGCAGTGCTAGAGACCCCGGACTAGCGCCCTACAATGAGCAGTTCTTC	CSARDPGLAPYNEQFF
TRBV14	.	TRBJ1-1	.	TGTGCCAGCAGCCAAGTAATGGACACTGAAGCTTTCTTT	CASSQVMDTEAFF
TRBV6-1	few	TRBJ2-7	TRBD1	TGTGCCAGCAGTCTTGGGACAGGGGCCCTCGAGCAGTACTTC	CASSLGTGALEQYF
TRBV27	few	TRBJ2-1	TRBD1	TGTGCCAGCACTAAAGACAGGGCCTCCTACAATGAGCAGTTCTTC	CASTKDRASYNEQFF
TRBV10-3	.	TRBJ1-4	TRBD1	TGTGCCGCCAGACAGGGGGCTAATGAAAAACTGTTTTTT	CAARQGANEKLFF
TRBV7-9	many	TRBJ1-5	TRBD1	TGTGCCAGCAGCAGGGGGACAGAGCCGGATCAGCCCCAGCATTTT	CASSRGTEPDQPQHF
TRBV7-9	many	TRBJ1-2	TRBD1	TGTGCCAGCAGCCAACACCCAGGGGGGGCGCTTGGCTACACCTTC	CASSQHPGGALGYTF
TRBV20-1	.	TRBJ1-2	TRBD1	TGCAGTGCTTATGACAGGGGAGGTGGCTACACCTTC	CSAYDRGGGYTF
TRBV9	once	TRBJ2-1	.	TGTGCCAGCAGCGCATTAGATGAGGGGGGCGAGCAGTTCTTC	CASSALDEGGEQFF
TRBV30	many	TRBJ2-7	.	TGTGCCTGGAGTGTAAACGGGGGTTGGTTCTACGAGCAGTACTTC	CAWSVNGGWFYEQYF
TRBV5-1	.	TRBJ2-1	.	TGCGCCAGCAAGGAGGGGGGAGGCTACAATGAGCAGTTCTTC	CASKEGGGYNEQFF
TRBV4-2	few	TRBJ1-5	.	TGTGCCAGCAGCCAAGCTATAGGGATCAATCAGCCCCAGCATTTT	CASSQAIGINQPQHF
TRBV11-3	many	TRBJ2-7	.	TGTGCCAGCAGCTTAGGGGGACGGGGTTGGATCGAGCAGTACTTC	CASSLGGRGWIEQYF
TRBV7-8	many	TRBJ1-5	.	TGTGCCAGCAGCTTAGTTCAGGGTTTTTCTAGCAATCAGCCCCAGCATTTT	CASSLVQGFSSNQPQHF
TRBV20-1	.	TRBJ2-7	TRBD1	TGCAGTGCCCTTGTACCAGGGGGCCTACCCTACGAGCAGTACTTC	CSALVPGGLPYEQYF
TRBV10-2	.	TRBJ2-1	TRBD1	TGCGCCAGCAGGGCAGACAGGGCCTACAATGAGCAGTTCTTC	CASRADRAYNEQFF
TRBV2	many	TRBJ1-1	.	TGTGCCAGCAGGGGCACAGGGACCTTGAACACTGAAGCTTTCTTT	CASRGTGTLNTEAFF
TRBV13	.	TRBJ2-2	.	TGTGCCAGCAGAACCACAGGGTTTAACACCGGGGAGCTGTTTTTT	CASRTTGFNTGELFF
TRBV20-1	.	TRBJ2-1	.	TGCAGTGCGGGGGACTACAATGAGCAGTTCTTC	CSAGDYNEQFF
TRBV19	.	TRBJ1-3	.	TGTGCCAGTTCGAATCCCGGGACGATTGGAAACACCATATATTTT	CASSNPGTIGNTIYF
TRBV20-1	many	TRBJ2-7	TRBD1	TGCAGTGCTAGAGATGGGCCAGGGGGCTCCTACGAGCAGTACTTC	CSARDGPGGSYEQYF
TRBV3-1	many	TRBJ2-3	TRBD2	TGTGCCAGCAGCCAAGAGGGGAGGGCAGATACGCAGTATTTT	CASSQEGRADTQYF
TRBV20-1	few	TRBJ1-5	.	TGCAGTGCTAGAGATCTCAGGATTCATAGCAATCAGCCCCAGCATTTT	CSARDLRIHSNQPQHF
TRBV27	many	TRBJ2-1	TRBD2	TGTGCCAGCAGTTTAATGCGGGGGAGGAATGAGCAGTTCTTC	CASSLMRGRNEQFF
TRBV5-1	many	TRBJ1-2	TRBD1	TGCGCCAGCAGCACGGACAGGGGACATAACTATGGCTACACCTTC	CASSTDRGHNYGYTF
TRBV20-1	many	TRBJ2-7	TRBD2	TGCAGTGCTAGAGAACTAGCGAGCTCCTACGAGCAGTACTTC	CSARELASSYEQYF
TRBV29-1	many	TRBJ1-1	.	TGCAGCGTTGAAGATGGGAGGGACACTGAAGCTTTCTTT	CSVEDGRDTEAFF
TRBV3-1	.	TRBJ2-2	.	TGTGCCAGCAGCCAAGAGGCACCGATCACCGGGGAGCTGTTTTTT	CASSQEAPITGELFF
TRBV30	many	TRBJ1-5	TRBD1	TGTGCCTGGAGTCCGACAGGGGGCGAGATTAGCAATCAGCCCCAGCATTTT	CAWSPTGGEISNQPQHF
TRBV28	many	TRBJ2-7	.	TGTGCCAGCAGCCCCCTCGCAGCCCCCTACGAGCAGTACTTC	CASSPLAAPYEQYF
TRBV18	.	TRBJ2-7	.	TGTGCCGGCTCACCACGGACCGGGGCCTACGAGCAGTACTTC	CAGSPRTGAYEQYF
TRBV20-1	.	TRBJ2-1	.	TGCAGTGCTAGAGATACGGGGACCCTCCCAACCTCCTACAATGAGCAGTTCTTC	CSARDTGTLPTSYNEQFF
TRBV5-1	.	TRBJ2-2	.	TGCGCCAGCAACTTAGGAAGGGTTCGAACCGGGGAGCTGTTTTTT	CASNLGRVRTGELFF
TRBV18	many	TRBJ1-2	TRBD1	TGTGCCAGCTCACCAGGGACAGTCTATGGCTACACCTTC	CASSPGTVYGYTF
TRBV6-1	once	TRBJ1-6	.	TGTGCCAGCGCCGACCAGACGGTCTATAATTCACCCCTCCACTTT	CASADQTVYNSPLHF
TRBV2	many	TRBJ1-1	.	TGTGCCAGCAGTGAAAGGGGAAGGAGCACTGAAGCTTTCTTT	CASSERGRSTEAFF
TRBV6-1	.	TRBJ1-2	TRBD1	TGTGCCAGCAAAGGACAGGGGGCGGATGGCTACACCTTC	CASKGQGADGYTF
TRBV4-1	few	TRBJ2-3	.	TGCGCCAGCAGCCCCTTCGCGGGGGCGGCAGATACGCAGTATTTT	CASSPFAGAADTQYF
TRBV20-1	.	TRBJ2-1	TRBD2	TGCAGTGCTAGAGAACCCGAAGCGGGGGGATGGAATGAGCAGTTCTTC	CSAREPEAGGWNEQFF
TRBV7-9	many	TRBJ2-1	.	TGTGCCAGCAGCTCCCTCGACAGGTACAATGAGCAGTTCTTC	CASSSLDRYNEQFF
TRBV4-1	few	TRBJ1-1	.	TGCGCCAGCAGCCAAGAGATAGGGTTGAACACTGAAGCTTTCTTT	CASSQEIGLNTEAFF
TRBV4-1	few	TRBJ1-4	TRBD1	TGCGCCAGCAGCCAAGGGGACAGGGGCGGGGAAAAACTGTTTTTT	CASSQGDRGGEKLFF
TRBV12-3/TRBV12-4	many	TRBJ2-3	.	TGTGCCAGCAGCCTCACAGATACGCAGTATTTT	CASSLTDTQYF
TRBV5-6	many	TRBJ1-2	TRBD1	TGTGCCAGCAGCTTGGCCCCCGGGACAGCTAACTATGGCTACACCTTC	CASSLAPGTANYGYTF
TRBV28	many	TRBJ1-5	.	TGTGCCAGCAGTTTTACAGGGCTCAATCAGCCCCAGCATTTT	CASSFTGLNQPQHF
TRBV7-8	.	TRBJ1-2	.	TGTGCCAGCAGCTTCAGCAGCTATGGCTACACCTTC	CASSFSSYGYTF
TRBV6-2/TRBV6-3	many	TRBJ1-2	.	TGTGCCAGCAGCCAGGGGATGGGCTATGGCTACACCTTC	CASSQGMGYGYTF